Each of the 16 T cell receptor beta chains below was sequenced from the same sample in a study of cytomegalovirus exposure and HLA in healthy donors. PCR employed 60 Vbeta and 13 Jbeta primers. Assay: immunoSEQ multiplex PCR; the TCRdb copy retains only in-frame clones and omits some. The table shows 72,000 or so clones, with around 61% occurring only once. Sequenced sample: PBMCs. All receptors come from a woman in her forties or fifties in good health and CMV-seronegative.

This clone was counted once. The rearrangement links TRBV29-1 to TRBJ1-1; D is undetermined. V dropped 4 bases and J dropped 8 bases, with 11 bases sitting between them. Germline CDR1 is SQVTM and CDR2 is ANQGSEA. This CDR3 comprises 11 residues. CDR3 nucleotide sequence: TGCAGCGTTGTCTTCTGGGAGGAAGCTTTCTTT. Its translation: CSVVFWEEAFF.

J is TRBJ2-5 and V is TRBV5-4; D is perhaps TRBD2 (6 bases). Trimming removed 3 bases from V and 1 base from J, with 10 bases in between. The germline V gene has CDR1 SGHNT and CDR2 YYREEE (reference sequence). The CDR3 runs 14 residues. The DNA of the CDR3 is TGTGCCAGCAGCTCGACTAGGACCCAAGAGACCCAGTACTTC. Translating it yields CASSSTRTQETQYF.

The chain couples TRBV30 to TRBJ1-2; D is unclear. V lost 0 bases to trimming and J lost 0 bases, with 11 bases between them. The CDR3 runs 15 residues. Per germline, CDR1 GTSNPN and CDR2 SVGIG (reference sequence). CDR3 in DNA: TGTGCCTGGAGTGTACAGTCGTCCTCTAACTATGGCTACACCTTC. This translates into CAWSVQSSSNYGYTF.

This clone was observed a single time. CDR3 residues: CASSQTGTGSYGYTF. In nucleotides, the CDR3 is TGCGCCAGCAGCCAAACCGGGACAGGATCCTATGGCTACACCTTC. The J gene is TRBJ1-2, the V gene TRBV4-1; 8 positions match TRBD1. After removal of 2 bases from V and 4 bases from J, the junction contained 6 bases not matched to a gene. The germline V gene encodes CDR1 MGHRA and CDR2 YSYEKL. The CDR3 runs to 15 residues.

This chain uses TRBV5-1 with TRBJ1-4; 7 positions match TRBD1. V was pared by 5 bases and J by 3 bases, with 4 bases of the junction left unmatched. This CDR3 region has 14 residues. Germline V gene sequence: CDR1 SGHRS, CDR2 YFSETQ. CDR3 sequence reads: CASSGDSSNEKLFF. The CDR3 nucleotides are TGCGCCAGCAGTGGGGACAGTTCTAATGAAAAACTGTTTTTT.

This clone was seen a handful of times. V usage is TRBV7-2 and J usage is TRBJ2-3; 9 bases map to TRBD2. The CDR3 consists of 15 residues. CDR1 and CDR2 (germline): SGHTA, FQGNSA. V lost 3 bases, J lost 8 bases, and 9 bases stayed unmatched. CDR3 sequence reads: CASSFEFSGSGTQYF. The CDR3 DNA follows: TGTGCCAGCAGCTTTGAATTTAGCGGGAGCGGTACGCAGTATTTT.

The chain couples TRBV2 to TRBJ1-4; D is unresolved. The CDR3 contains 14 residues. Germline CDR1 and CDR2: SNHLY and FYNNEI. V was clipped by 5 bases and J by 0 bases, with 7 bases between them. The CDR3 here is CASSYTPTNEKLFF. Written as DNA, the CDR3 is TGTGCCAGCAGTTACACACCAACTAATGAAAAACTGTTTTTT.

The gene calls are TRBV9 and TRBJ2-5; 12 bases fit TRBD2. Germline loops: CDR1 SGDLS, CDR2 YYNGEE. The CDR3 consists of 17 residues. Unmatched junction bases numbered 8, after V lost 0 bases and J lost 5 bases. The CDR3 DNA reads TGTGCCAGCAGCGTAGGACTAGCGGGAGACATCGGCGAGACCCAGTACTTC. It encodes CASSVGLAGDIGETQYF.

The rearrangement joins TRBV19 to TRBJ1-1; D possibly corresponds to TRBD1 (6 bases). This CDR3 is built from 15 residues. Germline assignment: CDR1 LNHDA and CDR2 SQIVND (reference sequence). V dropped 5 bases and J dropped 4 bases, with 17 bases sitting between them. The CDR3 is CASSSLLTGTTEAFF. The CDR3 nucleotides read TGTGCCAGTAGTTCCCTTCTTACAGGGACCACTGAAGCTTTCTTT.

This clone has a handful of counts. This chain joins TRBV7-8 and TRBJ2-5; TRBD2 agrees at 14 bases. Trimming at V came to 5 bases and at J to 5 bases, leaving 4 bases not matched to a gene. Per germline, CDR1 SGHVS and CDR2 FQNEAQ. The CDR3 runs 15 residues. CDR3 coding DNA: TGTGCCAGCAGCCTCCGGACTAGCGGGAGGGAGACCCAGTACTTC. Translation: CASSLRTSGRETQYF.

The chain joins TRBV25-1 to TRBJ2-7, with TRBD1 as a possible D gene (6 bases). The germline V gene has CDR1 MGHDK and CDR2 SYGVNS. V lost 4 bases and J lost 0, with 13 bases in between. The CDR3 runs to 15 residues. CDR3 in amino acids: CASSVYRVGSYEQYF. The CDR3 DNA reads TGTGCCAGCAGTGTATACAGGGTTGGCTCCTACGAGCAGTACTTC.

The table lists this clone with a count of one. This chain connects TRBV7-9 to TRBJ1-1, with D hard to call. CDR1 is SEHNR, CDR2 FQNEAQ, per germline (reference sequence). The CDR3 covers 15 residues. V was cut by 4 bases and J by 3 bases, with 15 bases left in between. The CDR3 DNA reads TGTGCCAGCAGCTCCTCTTGGGGAGGAGACACTGAAGCTTTCTTT. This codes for CASSSSWGGDTEAFF.

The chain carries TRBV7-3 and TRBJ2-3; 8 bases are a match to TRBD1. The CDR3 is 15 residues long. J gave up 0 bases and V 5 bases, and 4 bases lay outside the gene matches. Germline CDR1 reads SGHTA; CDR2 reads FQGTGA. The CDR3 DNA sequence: TGTGCCAGCAGCCTCTACAGGGGGAGCACAGATACGCAGTATTTT. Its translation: CASSLYRGSTDTQYF. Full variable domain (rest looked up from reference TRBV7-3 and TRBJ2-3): GAGVSQTPSNKVTEKGKYVELRCDPISGHTALYWYRQSLGQGPEFLIYFQGTGAADDSGLPNDRFFAVRPEGSVSTLKIQRTERGDSAVYLCASSLYRGSTDTQYFGPGTRLTVL.

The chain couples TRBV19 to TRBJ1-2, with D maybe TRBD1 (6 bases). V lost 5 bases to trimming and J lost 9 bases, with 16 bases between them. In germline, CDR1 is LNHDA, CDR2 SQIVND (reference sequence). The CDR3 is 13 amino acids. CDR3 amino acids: CASSGGHMGSYTF. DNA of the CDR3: TGTGCCAGTAGTGGGGGACATATGGGAAGCTACACCTTC. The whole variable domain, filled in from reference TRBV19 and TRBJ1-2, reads DGGITQSPKYLFRKEGQNVTLSCEQNLNHDAMYWYRQDPGQGLRLIYYSQIVNDFQKGDIAEGYSVSREKKESFPLTVTSAQKNPTAFYLCASSGGHMGSYTFGSGTRLTVV.

The CDR3 DNA reads as TGTGCCAGCAGTTACCCTAGCGGGTCCTACAATGAGCAGTTCTTC. Translating gives CASSYPSGSYNEQFF. V gene TRBV6-5 combines with J gene TRBJ2-1; 8 bases align to TRBD2. The V and J ends lost 2 bases and 1 base, in that order; junction bases with no gene match: 1. The CDR3 has 15 amino acids. Germline values: CDR1 MNHEY, CDR2 SVGAGI.

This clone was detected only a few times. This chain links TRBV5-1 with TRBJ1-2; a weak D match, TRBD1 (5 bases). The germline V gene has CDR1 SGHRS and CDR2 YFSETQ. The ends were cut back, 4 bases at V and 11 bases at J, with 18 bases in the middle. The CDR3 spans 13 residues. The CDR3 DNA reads TGCGCCAGCAGCCTTGGCAGGGCGACATCGTACACCTTC. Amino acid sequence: CASSLGRATSYTF.